These 5 T cell receptor beta chains were all obtained from the same sample, sequenced in a study of T cell repertoires in cytomegalovirus infection. No antigen is known for these receptors. TCRdb recomputed calls from the reads with MiXCR, one row per CDR3 protein. The profile shows fewer than 200,000 distinct CDR3 sequences, less than 25% of them singletons. The sample in question was CD8+ T cells from cultured PBMCs, obtained from culture after CMV antigen stimulation. These TCRs come from a human donor in good health (CMV status not recorded). Some clones in this sample may be carry-over from other donors' samples.

The chain is built from TRBV2 and TRBJ2-7; no firm D call. V was trimmed by 1 base and J by 3 bases, leaving 10 bases between them. The germline gives CDR1 SNHLY, CDR2 FYNNEI. The CDR3 contains 14 residues. This CDR3 reads CASSEGHLYYEQYF. The CDR3 DNA follows: TGTGCCAGCAGTGAAGGACATCTTTACTACGAGCAGTACTTC.

The chain has TRBV7-9 and TRBJ2-5; D is perhaps TRBD1 (7 bases). The V and J ends lost 7 bases and 5 bases respectively, with 11 bases between them. The CDR3 spans 12 residues. Germline loops: CDR1 SEHNR, CDR2 FQNEAQ (reference sequence). The CDR3 sequence is CASKPGGETQYF. CDR3 nucleotide sequence: TGTGCCAGCAAACCAGGGGGGGAGACCCAGTACTTC.

This clonotype has a handful of counts. The V call is TRBV27, the J call TRBJ2-1, with D unresolved. Trimming shortened V by 6 bases and J by 14 bases, and 17 bases separated the two germline ends. From germline, CDR1 is MNHEY and CDR2 SMNVEV (reference sequence). This CDR3 spans 12 amino acids. The chain's CDR3 is CASSPWAPGKFF. CDR3 DNA: TGTGCCAGCAGCCCCTGGGCCCCCGGAAAGTTCTTC.

As regards this clonotype: One junction end does not reproduce the germline sequence, and a read error may be involved. The chain links TRBV5-4 to TRBJ2-1; 8 nucleotides match TRBD1. Germline V lookup: CDR1 SGHNT, CDR2 YYREEE (reference sequence). CDR3 size: 17 residues. CDR3 protein: CASSQPKGQAGFDEQFF. Written as DNA, the CDR3 is TGCGCCAGCAGCCAACCCAAGGGACAGGCTGGGTTCGATGAGCAGTTCTTC.

This clonotype was counted only a few times. This chain connects TRBV4-1 to TRBJ1-4; no clear D. V was cut by 0 bases and J by 5 bases, with 10 bases left in between. Germline V gene lookup returns CDR1 MGHRA and CDR2 YSYEKL. The CDR3 is 15 residues long. CDR3 in DNA: TGCGCCAGCAGCCAAGAAGGACCCCTGAATGAAAAACTGTTTTTT. Its translation: CASSQEGPLNEKLFF.